The T cell receptor (beta chain) under discussion was sequenced for a study of T cells in Graves' hyperthyroidism and ophthalmopathy. Germline-derived CDR1 and CDR2 are MNHNS and SASEGT. The junction had 17 bases not matched to a gene; V was cut back by 4 bases and J by 9 bases. The CDR3 contains 18 residues. What was amplified from RNA transcripts were TCR beta CDR3 regions. The primer set for the first-round RT-PCR of the TCR CDR3 was HTBI. TCRdb re-called the multiplex PCR reads through MiXCR, storing one row per CDR3 protein. The data hold about half a million distinct CDR3 sequences, with 22% observed a single time.

This clonotype was obtained from a woman aged 65 to 85 with Graves' ophthalmopathy. The chain joins TRBV6-1 to TRBJ2-1; TRBD2 aligns across 11 bases. Sequenced material: blood. CDR3: CASSGSGILAGVAGEQFF. The CDR3 coding sequence is TGTGCCAGCAGTGGATCTGGGATACTAGCGGGAGTGGCGGGTGAGCAGTTCTTC.